This entry lists 16 T cell receptor beta chains sequenced from one sample in a study of cytomegalovirus exposure and HLA in healthy donors (dated by TCRdb to 2017 to 2019). Receptors were amplified or captured by the immunoSEQ multiplex PCR assay. This is the immuneACCESS table as TCRdb keeps it, with only in-frame sequences that have V and J called. A part of the clones is gone; compared with another copy, unresolved V genes explain less than half, and the rest is unexplained. Counted in this sample were 150,000 or so clones; 89% of them appeared once. The ten largest make up around 1.2% of the sample. The sample taken for sequencing was PBMCs. The receptors come from a young woman in good health and CMV-seronegative.

The chain has TRBV27 and TRBJ2-7; D remains ambiguous. The CDR3 runs 16 residues. CDR1 is MNHEY and CDR2 is SMNVEV in the germline V gene (reference sequence). V lost 1 base, J lost 6 bases, and 19 bases lay in between. The CDR3 sequence: CASSLYSPASRGEQYF. The CDR3 bases are TGTGCCAGCAGTTTATACTCTCCGGCTAGTCGAGGCGAGCAGTACTTC.

The rearrangement joins TRBV5-1 to TRBJ2-3; D call uncertain. The V end lost 4 bases, the J end lost 2 bases, and 11 bases lay between the germline ends. Germline V lookup: CDR1 SGHRS, CDR2 YFSETQ. The CDR3 consists of 14 residues. DNA of the CDR3: TGCGCCAGCAGCATCCAGGTACCCACAGATACGCAGTATTTT. Protein sequence: CASSIQVPTDTQYF.

The CDR3, as DNA: TGCGCCAGCAGCCCGGCGGGGACTAGCGCCTACGAGCAGTACTTC. This gives the protein CASSPAGTSAYEQYF. The chain couples TRBV5-1 to TRBJ2-7; 10 bases are a match to TRBD2. V trimming: 4 bases; J trimming: 2 bases; junction bases outside the gene matches: 6. This CDR3 has 15 amino acids. CDR1 SGHRS and CDR2 YFSETQ come from the germline V gene.

V and J are TRBV7-9 and TRBJ2-1; unclear D gene. Germline CDR1 and CDR2: SEHNR and FQNEAQ (reference sequence). CDR3 size: 12 residues. V dropped 9 bases and J dropped 10 bases, with 16 bases sitting between them. The CDR3 bases are TGTGCCAGGGTCCCCCCGGGTGGGGAGCAGTTCTTC. It encodes CARVPPGGEQFF.

The chain employs TRBV11-2 and TRBJ2-3, with D hard to call. CDR1 SGHAT and CDR2 FQNNGV come from the germline V gene. Trimming removed 6 bases at V and 1 base at J, with 14 bases between. The CDR3 contains 15 residues. The CDR3 coding sequence is TGTGCCAGCAGACCTAACCCCGCGGGCACAGATACGCAGTATTTT. Residues: CASRPNPAGTDTQYF. The full variable domain, completed using reference TRBV11-2 and TRBJ2-3, is EAGVAQSPRYKIIEKRQSVAFWCNPISGHATLYWYQQILGQGPKLLIQFQNNGVVDDSQLPKDRFSAERLKGVDSTLKIQPAKLEDSAVYLCASRPNPAGTDTQYFGPGTRLTVL.

The gene calls are TRBV5-6 and TRBJ2-1, with 10 nucleotides matching TRBD1. Germline loops: CDR1 SGHDT, CDR2 YYEEEE. This CDR3 is built from 17 residues. Trimming cost V 1 base and J 1 base; bases outside gene matches: 5. CDR3 amino acids: CASSLRDRGKSYNEQFF. CDR3 sequence (DNA): TGTGCCAGCAGCTTGAGGGACAGGGGTAAGTCCTACAATGAGCAGTTCTTC.

V is TRBV6-6 and J is TRBJ1-5; maybe TRBD1 (6 bases). Germline V CDR1 and CDR2: MNHNY, SVGAGI (reference sequence). CDR3 size: 12 residues. The germline V and J ends were trimmed by 8 bases and 3 bases, with 8 bases remaining between them. CDR3 amino acids: CASGQSNQPQHF. The CDR3 coding sequence is TGTGCCAGCGGACAGTCCAATCAGCCCCAGCATTTT.

The chain joins TRBV6-5 to TRBJ2-3; D is unclear. The CDR3 has 14 residues. With 2 bases removed from V and 2 bases from J, the gap between germline ends came to 8 bases. Looked up from germline, CDR1 is MNHEY and CDR2 is SVGAGI. CDR3 bases: TGTGCCAGCAGTTACCCCCCACTCACAGATACGCAGTATTTT. Its translation is CASSYPPLTDTQYF.

The rearrangement uses TRBV2 and TRBJ1-5; tentatively, D is TRBD1 (5 bases). Germline V gives CDR1 SNHLY, CDR2 FYNNEI. This CDR3 is 15 amino acids long. V gave up 6 bases and J gave up 3 bases, with 15 bases separating them. CDR3 residues: CASRAQRQTNQPQHF. The CDR3 DNA sequence: TGTGCCAGCAGGGCCCAACGACAGACCAATCAGCCCCAGCATTTT.

In its sample, this clone was seen once. The CDR3 coding sequence is TGCGCCAGCAGCCGTGGGGGGGGCAGGGGCCGATCCTACAATGAGCAGTTCTTC. Translation gives CASSRGGGRGRSYNEQFF. This chain connects TRBV4-1 to TRBJ2-1, with D tentatively TRBD2 (7 bases). The CDR3 contains 18 residues. Per germline, CDR1 MGHRA and CDR2 YSYEKL. Trimming cost V 4 bases and J 1 base, with 20 bases left between them.

The chain couples TRBV18 to TRBJ1-1; no clear D gene. The ends were cut back, 6 bases at V and 3 bases at J, with 11 bases in the middle. The CDR3 length is 13 residues. Germline values: CDR1 KGHSH, CDR2 LQKENI. The CDR3 sequence is CASSPDGDTEAFF. The DNA of the CDR3 is TGTGCCAGCTCCCCCGACGGAGACACTGAAGCTTTCTTT.

The chain employs TRBV18 and TRBJ1-4, with a tentative D call TRBD1 (5 bases). The CDR3 is 15 residues long. Germline V gives CDR1 KGHSH, CDR2 LQKENI. V lost 5 bases and J lost 8, with 18 bases in between. The CDR3 nucleotides are TGTGCCAGCTCATCCGCAGGGCCGGGTTCGGAAAAACTGTTTTTT. This gives the protein CASSSAGPGSEKLFF.

The chain carries TRBV19 and TRBJ2-7, with 8 bases that match TRBD1. V lost 3 bases, J lost 2 bases, and 3 bases stayed unmatched. CDR1 LNHDA and CDR2 SQIVND come from the germline V gene (reference sequence). The CDR3 has 14 amino acids. The CDR3 region is CASSIETGAYEQYF. CDR3 in DNA: TGTGCCAGTAGTATTGAGACAGGGGCCTACGAGCAGTACTTC. Supplemented by reference TRBV19 and TRBJ2-7, the full variable domain reads DGGITQSPKYLFRKEGQNVTLSCEQNLNHDAMYWYRQDPGQGLRLIYYSQIVNDFQKGDIAEGYSVSREKKESFPLTVTSAQKNPTAFYLCASSIETGAYEQYFGPGTRLTVT.

The rearrangement uses TRBV13 and TRBJ2-7; 9 positions match TRBD2. Per germline, CDR1 PRHDT and CDR2 FYEKMQ (reference sequence). The CDR3 length is 13 residues. Germline trimming cut 2 bases from V and 6 bases from J; bases unmatched to any gene: 2. The CDR3 DNA sequence: TGTGCCAGCAGCTTACGAGCGGGGGGCGAGCAGTACTTC. Protein: CASSLRAGGEQYF. Combining the CDR3 with reference TRBV13 and TRBJ2-7 gives the whole variable domain AAGVIQSPRHLIKEKRETATLKCYPIPRHDTVYWYQQGPGQDPQFLISFYEKMQSDKGSIPDRFSAQQFSDYHSELNMSSLELGDSALYFCASSLRAGGEQYFGPGTRLTVT.

The chain combines TRBV5-1 with TRBJ1-2, with D unresolved. In germline, CDR1 is SGHRS, CDR2 YFSETQ. The CDR3 spans 13 residues. The V end was cut by 0 bases, the J end by 4 bases, with 7 bases between. This CDR3 is CASSLGGAYGYTF. For the CDR3, the DNA is TGCGCCAGCAGCTTGGGCGGAGCCTATGGCTACACCTTC.

This clone was found a few times. This chain joins TRBV6-5 and TRBJ2-7; TRBD1 is a possible D gene (6 bases). Trimming shortened V by 2 bases and J by 3 bases, and 8 bases separated the two germline ends. The CDR3 length is 13 residues. The germline gives CDR1 MNHEY, CDR2 SVGAGI. This chain's CDR3 is CASSYGRGYEQYF. DNA of the CDR3: TGTGCCAGCAGTTACGGCAGGGGCTACGAGCAGTACTTC.